The text below deals with one TCR beta chain. The antigen it binds to is not known. No per-base quality is available; no much larger clone lies one base away. This record belongs to a study of chemoradiotherapy in HPV16-positive cancers (dated by TCRdb to between 2022 and 2023). Broadly, across the study: Candidate HPV-specific T-cell clones and common TCR motifs were defined through functional T-cell assays on cells from a couple of HPV16-positive patients. Next, the candidate HPV-specific TCRs and motifs were followed in TCR repertoires from roughly 90 patients with HPV-related cancers. Whether T-cell immunity against the HPV oncoproteins E6 and E7 changes during chemoradiotherapy and whether survival is affected by this immunity were examined in the study.

Overall results and qualifications from the work: Only a couple of HPV16-positive patients were used to derive the functional definition of HPV-specific T cells, and the survival association was reported for HPV16-positive patients. Expansion of candidate HPV-specific clones and E7-related TCR motifs was observed in the tumor microenvironment during treatment, whereas no such expansion was observed for non-HPV-specific T cells. In HPV16-positive patients, expansion of HPV-responsive T cells during chemoradiotherapy was associated with improved recurrence-free survival.

The library was made by the immunoSEQ multiplex PCR assay. This is the immuneACCESS table as TCRdb keeps it, with only in-frame sequences that have V and J called. A part of the clones is gone; compared with another copy, unresolved V genes explain less than half, and the rest is unexplained. The sample data list some 20,000 clones, and just under 75% of these were observed just once. The top ten clones comprise approximately 2.5% of the sample. Taken from cysteine to phenylalanine, the CDR3 has 13 residues. CDR3 DNA only is kept here, 39 bases in frame from base 1. The germline V gene provides CDR1 MDHEN and CDR2 SYDVKM. Trimming removed 3 bases from V and 9 bases from J, leaving 12 bases between the germline ends. Repertoires were sampled repeatedly over the course of chemoradiotherapy, so clonal expansion could be followed in the tumor microenvironment.

This sequence originates from a human donor with HPV-associated anogenital cancer. Sample acquisition took place from a patient who underwent chemoradiotherapy. The V and J genes are TRBV28 and TRBJ1-5; no confident D gene assignment can be made. At the DNA level, the sequence is TGTGCCAGCAGTTTCGGGGAAATTACGCCCCAGCATTTT. Its coded protein is CASSFGEITPQHF. With all but the CDR3 taken from the reference TRBV28 and TRBJ1-5 genes, the full variable domain is: DVKVTQSSRYLVKRTGEKVFLECVQDMDHENMFWYRQDPGLGLRLIYFSYDVKMKEKGDIPEGYSVSREKKERFSLILESASTNQTSMYLCASSFGEITPQHFGDGTRLSIL.